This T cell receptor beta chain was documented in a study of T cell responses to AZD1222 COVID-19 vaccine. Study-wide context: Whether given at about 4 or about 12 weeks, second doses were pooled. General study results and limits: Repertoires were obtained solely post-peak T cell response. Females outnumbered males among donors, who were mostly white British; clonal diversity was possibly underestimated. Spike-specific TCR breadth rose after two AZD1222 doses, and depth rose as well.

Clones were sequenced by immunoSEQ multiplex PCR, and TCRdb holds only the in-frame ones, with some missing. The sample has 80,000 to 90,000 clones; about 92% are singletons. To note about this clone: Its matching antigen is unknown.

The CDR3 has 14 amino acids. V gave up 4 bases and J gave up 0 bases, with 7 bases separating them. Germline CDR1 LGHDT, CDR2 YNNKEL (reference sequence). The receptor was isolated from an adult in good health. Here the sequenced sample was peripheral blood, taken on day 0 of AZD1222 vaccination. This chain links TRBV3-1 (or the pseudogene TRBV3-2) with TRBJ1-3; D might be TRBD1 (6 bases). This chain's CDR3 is CASSPGDSGNTIYF. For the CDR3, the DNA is TGTGCCAGCAGCCCAGGGGACTCTGGAAACACCATATATTTT.